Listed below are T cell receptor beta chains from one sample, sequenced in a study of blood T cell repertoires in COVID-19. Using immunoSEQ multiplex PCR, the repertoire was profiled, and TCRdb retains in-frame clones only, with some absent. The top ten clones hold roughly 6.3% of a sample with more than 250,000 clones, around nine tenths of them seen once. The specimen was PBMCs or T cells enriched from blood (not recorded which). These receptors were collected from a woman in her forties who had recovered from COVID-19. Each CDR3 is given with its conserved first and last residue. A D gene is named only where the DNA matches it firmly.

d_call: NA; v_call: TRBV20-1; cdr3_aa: CSVGGNYGYTF
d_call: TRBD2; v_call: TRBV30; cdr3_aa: CAWTRLAGGQETQYF
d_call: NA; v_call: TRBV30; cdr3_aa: CAWSSVFSDEQFF
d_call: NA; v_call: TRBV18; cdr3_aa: CASTSGINYGYTF
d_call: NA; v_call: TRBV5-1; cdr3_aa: CASSPGGGNYNEQFF
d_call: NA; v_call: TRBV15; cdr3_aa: CATSTPGESGANVLTF
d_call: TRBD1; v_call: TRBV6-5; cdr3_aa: CASRYDRGYNSPLHF
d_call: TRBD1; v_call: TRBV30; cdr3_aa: CAGQGDVNSPLHF
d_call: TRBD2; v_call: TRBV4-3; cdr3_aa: CASSQVLAGASTDTQYF
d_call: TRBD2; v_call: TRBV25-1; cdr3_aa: CASSHSGSSYNEQFF
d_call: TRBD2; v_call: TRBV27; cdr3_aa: CASSLSGRAPDTQYF
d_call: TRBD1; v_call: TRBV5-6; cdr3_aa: CASSSRDRELRHYGYTF
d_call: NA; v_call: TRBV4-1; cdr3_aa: CASSREEGGPGELFF
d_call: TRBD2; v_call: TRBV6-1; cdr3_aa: CASSDGLAGDSYEQYF
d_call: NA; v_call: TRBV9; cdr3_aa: CASSGNTQETQYF
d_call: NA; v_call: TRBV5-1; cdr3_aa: CASSAGQVGLDTQYF
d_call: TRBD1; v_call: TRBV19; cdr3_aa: CASSKTGNRNQPQHF
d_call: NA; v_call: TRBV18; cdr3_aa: CASSPNKDSPRDYTF
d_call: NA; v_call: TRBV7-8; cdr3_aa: CASSSSFGEQYF
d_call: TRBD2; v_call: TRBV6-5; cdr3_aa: CASSYDGLAGRNEQFF
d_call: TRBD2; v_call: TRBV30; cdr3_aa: CAWSRLAGGEQYF
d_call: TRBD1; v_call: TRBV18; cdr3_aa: CASSPLGTDNSGNTIYF
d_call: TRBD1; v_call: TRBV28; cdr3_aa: CASTLDRVHSPLHF
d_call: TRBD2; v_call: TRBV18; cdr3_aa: CASSRLAGAETQYF
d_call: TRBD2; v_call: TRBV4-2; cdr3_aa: CASSQDRRELENTGELFF
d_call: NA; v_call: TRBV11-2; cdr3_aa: CASRLGDTIYF
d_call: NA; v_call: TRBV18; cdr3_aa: CASSPPDSRGYEQYF
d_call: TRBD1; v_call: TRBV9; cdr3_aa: CASSAPGQAYGYTF
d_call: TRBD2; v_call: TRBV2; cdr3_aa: CASTVGTSGAGELFF
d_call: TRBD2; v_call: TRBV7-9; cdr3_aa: CASSTGGGLPSTDTQYF
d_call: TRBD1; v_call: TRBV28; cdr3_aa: CASSAGTGGTLEPLHF
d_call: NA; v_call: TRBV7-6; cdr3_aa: CASSPERAGSGNTIYF
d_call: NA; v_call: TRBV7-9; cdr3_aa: CASSRHTAQETQYF
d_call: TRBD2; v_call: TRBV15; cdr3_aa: CATSRDSPLTSGPYNEQFF
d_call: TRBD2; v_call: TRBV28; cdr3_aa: CASSYSGSYSYEQYF
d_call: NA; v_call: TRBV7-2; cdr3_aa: CASSLGLPTGELFF
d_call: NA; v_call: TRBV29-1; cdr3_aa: CSAKRGGNGAHEQYF
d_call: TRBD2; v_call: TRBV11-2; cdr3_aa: CASSLRTSSTREQYF
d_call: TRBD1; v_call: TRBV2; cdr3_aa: CASGDRGLGTDTQYF
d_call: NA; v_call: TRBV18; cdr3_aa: CASATGSGANVLTF
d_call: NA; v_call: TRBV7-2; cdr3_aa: CASSLVTGAYEQYF
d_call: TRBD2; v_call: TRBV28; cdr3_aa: CASRIAGGSYNEQFF
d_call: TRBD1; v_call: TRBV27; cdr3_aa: CASRVPDRGATNEKLFF
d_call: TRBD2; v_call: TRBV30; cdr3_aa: CAWSNPQAGKDTGELFF
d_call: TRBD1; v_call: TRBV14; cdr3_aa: CASSQGTGTAKNIQYF